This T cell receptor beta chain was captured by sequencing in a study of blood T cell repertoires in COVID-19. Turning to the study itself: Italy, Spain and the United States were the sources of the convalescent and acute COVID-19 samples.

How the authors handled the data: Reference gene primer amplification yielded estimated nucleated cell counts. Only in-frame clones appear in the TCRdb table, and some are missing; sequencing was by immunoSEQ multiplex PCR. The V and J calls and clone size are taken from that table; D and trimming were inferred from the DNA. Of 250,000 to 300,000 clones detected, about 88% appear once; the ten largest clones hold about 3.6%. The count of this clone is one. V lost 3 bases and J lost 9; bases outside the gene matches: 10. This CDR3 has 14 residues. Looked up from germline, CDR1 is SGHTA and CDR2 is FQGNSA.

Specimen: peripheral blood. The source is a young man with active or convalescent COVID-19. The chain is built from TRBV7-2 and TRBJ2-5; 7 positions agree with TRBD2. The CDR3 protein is CASSFRGGGGAQYF. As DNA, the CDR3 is TGTGCCAGCAGCTTTCGCGGCGGTGGGGGGGCCCAGTACTTC. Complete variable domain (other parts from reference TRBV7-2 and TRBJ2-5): GAGVSQSPSNKVTEKGKDVELRCDPISGHTALYWYRQSLGQGLEFLIYFQGNSAPDKSGLPSDRFSAERTGGSVSTLTIQRTQQEDSAVYLCASSFRGGGGAQYFGPGTRLLVL.